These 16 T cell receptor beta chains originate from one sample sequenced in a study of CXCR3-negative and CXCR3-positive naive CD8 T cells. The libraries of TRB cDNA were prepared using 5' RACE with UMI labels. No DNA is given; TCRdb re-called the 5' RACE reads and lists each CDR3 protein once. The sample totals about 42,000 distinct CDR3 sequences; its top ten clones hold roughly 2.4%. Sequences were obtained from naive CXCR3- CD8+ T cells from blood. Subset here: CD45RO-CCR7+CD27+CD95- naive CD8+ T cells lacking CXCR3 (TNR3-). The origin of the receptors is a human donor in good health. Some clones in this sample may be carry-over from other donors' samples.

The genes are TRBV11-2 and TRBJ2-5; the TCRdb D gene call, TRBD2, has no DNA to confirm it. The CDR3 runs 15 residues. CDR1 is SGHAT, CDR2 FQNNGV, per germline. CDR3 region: CASSLVLAGQETQYF. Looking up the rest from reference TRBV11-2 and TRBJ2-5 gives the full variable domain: EAGVAQSPRYKIIEKRQSVAFWCNPISGHATLYWYQQILGQGPKLLIQFQNNGVVDDSQLPKDRFSAERLKGVDSTLKIQPAKLEDSAVYLCASSLVLAGQETQYFGPGTRLLVL.

CDR3 amino acids: CASSTSGGSDMQYF. This rearrangement joins TRBV28 to TRBJ2-3; TCRdb outputs TRBD2, but without DNA this stays unchecked. Germline assignment: CDR1 MDHEN and CDR2 SYDVKM. CDR3 size: 14 residues.

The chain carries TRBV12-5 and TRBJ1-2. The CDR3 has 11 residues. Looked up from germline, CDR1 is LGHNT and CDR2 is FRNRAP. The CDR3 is CASDGVRGYTF.

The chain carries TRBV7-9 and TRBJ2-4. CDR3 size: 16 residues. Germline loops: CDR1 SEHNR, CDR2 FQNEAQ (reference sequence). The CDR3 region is CASSLSIGLAKNIQYF.

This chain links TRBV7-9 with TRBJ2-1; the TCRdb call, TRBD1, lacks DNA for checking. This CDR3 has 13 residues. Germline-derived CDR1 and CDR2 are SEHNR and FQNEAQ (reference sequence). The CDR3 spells CASSFGIHNEQFF.

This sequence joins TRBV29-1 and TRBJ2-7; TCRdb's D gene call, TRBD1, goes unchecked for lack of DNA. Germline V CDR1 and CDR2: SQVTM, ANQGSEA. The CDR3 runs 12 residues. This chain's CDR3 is CSVKARGYEQYF.

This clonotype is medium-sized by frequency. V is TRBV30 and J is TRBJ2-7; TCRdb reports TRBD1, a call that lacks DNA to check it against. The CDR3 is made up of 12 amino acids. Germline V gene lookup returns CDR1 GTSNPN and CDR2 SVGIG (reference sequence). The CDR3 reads CAWRRGIYEQYF.

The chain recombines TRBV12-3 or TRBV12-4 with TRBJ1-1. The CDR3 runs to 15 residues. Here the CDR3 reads CASSLSEGLNTEAFF.

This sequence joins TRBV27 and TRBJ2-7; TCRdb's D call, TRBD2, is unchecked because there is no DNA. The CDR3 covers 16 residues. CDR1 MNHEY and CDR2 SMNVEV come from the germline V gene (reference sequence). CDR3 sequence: CASSTLRGGPTYEQYF.

The CDR3 loop is CASSHSDRGGLETQYF. The gene calls are TRBV7-2 and TRBJ2-5; as DNA is missing, the TRBD1 call by TCRdb cannot be tested. This CDR3 contains 16 residues. Germline V gene lookup returns CDR1 SGHTA and CDR2 FQGNSA.

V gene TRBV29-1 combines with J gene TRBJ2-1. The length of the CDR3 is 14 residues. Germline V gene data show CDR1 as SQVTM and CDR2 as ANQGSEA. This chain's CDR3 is CSAEETPAYNEQFF.

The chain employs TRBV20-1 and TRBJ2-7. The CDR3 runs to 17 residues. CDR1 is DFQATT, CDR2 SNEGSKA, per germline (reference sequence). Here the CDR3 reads CSARVWPTDPTAYEQYF.

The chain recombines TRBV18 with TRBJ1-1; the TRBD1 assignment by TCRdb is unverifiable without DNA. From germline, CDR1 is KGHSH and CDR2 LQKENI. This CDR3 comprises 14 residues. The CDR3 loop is CASSPPSGVTEAFF.

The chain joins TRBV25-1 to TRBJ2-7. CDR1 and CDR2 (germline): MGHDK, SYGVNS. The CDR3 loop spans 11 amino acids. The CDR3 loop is CASSEALQQYF.

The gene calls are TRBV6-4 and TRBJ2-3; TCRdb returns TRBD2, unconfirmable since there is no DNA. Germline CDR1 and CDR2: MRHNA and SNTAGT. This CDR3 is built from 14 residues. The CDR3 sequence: CASSDGGGADTQYF.

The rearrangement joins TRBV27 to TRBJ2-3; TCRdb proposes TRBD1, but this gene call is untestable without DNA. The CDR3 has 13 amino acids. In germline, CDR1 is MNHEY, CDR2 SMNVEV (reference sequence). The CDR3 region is CASSFPGGNNQYF.